What follows describes a single T cell receptor (beta chain). The record originates from a study of T cell changes during pregnancy in multiple sclerosis. Here immunoSEQ multiplex PCR was the method, and the copy in TCRdb shows in-frame clones only, minus some. Of tens of thousands of clones in the sample, 94% are singletons; the top ten hold around 0.58%. V lost 1 base and J lost 2, with 10 bases in between. The CDR3 has 15 amino acids. CDR1 is SGHTA and CDR2 is FQGNSA in the germline V gene. J is TRBJ2-3 and V is TRBV7-2; D may be TRBD1 (7 bases). This specimen was CD4+ T cells from peripheral blood mononuclear cells, taken in the second trimester of pregnancy. This clonotype originated in a female donor with multiple sclerosis, enrolled in a pregnancy study. Here the CDR3 reads CASSLGRGDTDTQYF. In nucleotides, the CDR3 is TGTGCCAGCAGCTTAGGCAGGGGGGACACAGATACGCAGTATTTT.